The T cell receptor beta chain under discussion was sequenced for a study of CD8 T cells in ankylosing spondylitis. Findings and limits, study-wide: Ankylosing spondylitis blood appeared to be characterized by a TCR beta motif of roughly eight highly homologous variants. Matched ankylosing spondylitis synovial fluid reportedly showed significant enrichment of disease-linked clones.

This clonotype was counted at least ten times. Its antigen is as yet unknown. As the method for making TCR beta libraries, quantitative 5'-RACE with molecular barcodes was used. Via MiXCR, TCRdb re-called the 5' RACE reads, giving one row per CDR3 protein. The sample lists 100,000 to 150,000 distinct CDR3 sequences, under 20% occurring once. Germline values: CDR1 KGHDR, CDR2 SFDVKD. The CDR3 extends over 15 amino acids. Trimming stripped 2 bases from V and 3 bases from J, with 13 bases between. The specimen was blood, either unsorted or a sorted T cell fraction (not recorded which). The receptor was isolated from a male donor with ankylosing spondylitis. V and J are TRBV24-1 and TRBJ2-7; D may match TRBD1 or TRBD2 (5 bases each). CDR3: CATSDSLGDVYEQYF. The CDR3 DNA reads TGTGCCACCAGTGATTCCCTCGGGGACGTCTACGAGCAGTACTTC.